This TCR beta chain was found in a study of OX40 agonist ivuxolimab in advanced cancers. Study-wide background: The patients received agonistic anti-OX40 (CD134) antibody ivuxolimab.

Concerning this clone itself: Its antigen is unknown.

Study-level points and caveats: Among the nonresponders, some also had low normalized T-cell clonal expansion.

TCRdb's copy holds only in-frame clones and misses some; the assay was immunoSEQ multiplex PCR. This table has approximately 76,000 clones, around nine tenths appearing once. The CDR3 sequence is 14 residues long. The germline V gene has CDR1 MDHEN and CDR2 SYDVKM. V gave up 10 bases and J gave up 0 bases, with 13 bases separating them. The V gene is TRBV28, the J gene TRBJ1-3; no clear D. Sample: CD4+ or CD8+ T cells sorted from blood, taken in a trial of the OX40 agonist ivuxolimab. This TCR was recovered from an adult with an advanced solid tumor such as melanoma, head and neck, liver or kidney cancer. The CDR3 is CATSPNDSGNTIYF. The CDR3 nucleotides read TGTGCCACCTCCCCAAATGACTCTGGAAACACCATATATTTT.